Detailed here is one T cell receptor (beta chain). These data belong to a study of blood T cell repertoires in COVID-19. Measured with immunoSEQ multiplex PCR; TCRdb has only the in-frame clones, and not every one. The table lists 150,000 to 200,000 clones, 70% to 90% of them singletons, with roughly 4.7% in the top ten. Trimming removed 8 bases at V and 9 bases at J, with 17 bases between. The CDR3 is 14 amino acids. CDR1 and CDR2 from the germline V gene are LNHDA and SQIVND (reference sequence). The TCR originated in a human donor in a cohort sampled during active COVID-19. What was sequenced was peripheral blood. V gene TRBV19 combines with J gene TRBJ1-6; no clear D. CDR3: CASYEGSVGSPLHF. The CDR3 DNA sequence: TGTGCCAGTTACGAGGGCAGTGTTGGTTCACCCCTCCACTTT.